These T cell receptor beta chains were read from a single sample in a study of T-cell memory formation after mild COVID-19. One entry per CDR3 protein, called by TCRdb with MiXCR from the 5' RACE reads. This sample carries 390,000 or so distinct CDR3 sequences, around a sixth of them seen once, and the ten largest clones take about 22%. The sequencing sample was made of PBMCs or a T cell subset sorted from them (not recorded which). The receptor source for this set is a man aged 18 to 29 who had mild COVID-19 (a few samples of this study predate the infection). Cell type and time point are not known. CDR3s include the opening cysteine and the closing phenylalanine or tryptophan. A D gene is named only where the DNA matches it firmly. Clone size is not always given. Where it is, it says once, few, many or a class for expanded clones.

TRBJ2-5,-,few,TRBV5-6,TGTGCCAGCAGCCCAGCTGGGGGCGATTGGGAGACCCAGTACTTC,CASSPAGGDWETQYF
TRBJ2-3,TRBD2,-,TRBV7-2,TGTGCCAGCAGCTTTACCGGCGGGGGGTACACAGATACGCAGTATTTT,CASSFTGGGYTDTQYF
TRBJ1-1,-,few,TRBV6-2/TRBV6-3,TGTGCCAGCGGTAGGGTGGGAGACACTGAAGCTTTCTTT,CASGRVGDTEAFF
TRBJ2-3,-,few,TRBV7-9,TGTGCCAGCAGCCCTACGGAAGAGCTGAGATTTACGCAGTATTTT,CASSPTEELRFTQYF
TRBJ1-1,-,-,TRBV20-1,TGCAGTGCTAGAGATCTGGGGGCTGAAGCTTTCTTT,CSARDLGAEAFF
TRBJ2-7,-,-,TRBV6-1,TGTGCCAGCAGTGAAGGGACTTTACCCTACGAGCAGTACTTC,CASSEGTLPYEQYF
TRBJ2-2,-,few,TRBV6-2/TRBV6-3,TGTGCCAGCACCTTGACCGGGAGAAACACCGGGGAGCTGTTTTTT,CASTLTGRNTGELFF
TRBJ2-5,-,few,TRBV7-8,TGTGCCAGCAGCTTAGAAAGGGGGGCGGGGGAGACCCAGTACTTC,CASSLERGAGETQYF
TRBJ1-2,-,many,TRBV7-2,TGTGCCAGCAGCTTAGGGACTGGCTATGGCTACACCTTC,CASSLGTGYGYTF
TRBJ2-1,TRBD2,few,TRBV28,TGTGCCAGCAGTACCCTAGGACTAGCGGGGGGGGAGCAGTTCTTC,CASSTLGLAGGEQFF
TRBJ2-3,-,-,TRBV9,TGTGCCAGCAGCGTAGGTGTACGGGGGACAGATACGCAGTATTTT,CASSVGVRGTDTQYF
TRBJ1-4,TRBD1,-,TRBV18,TGTGCCAGCTCACCACGAGACAGGGGGCGCGTTGAAAAACTGTTTTTT,CASSPRDRGRVEKLFF
TRBJ2-3,-,few,TRBV28,TGTGCCAGCAGTTTAGGATCGTTCTTCGGAGATACGCAGTATTTT,CASSLGSFFGDTQYF
TRBJ1-5,-,-,TRBV20-1,TGCAGTGCTAGAGAGGGGCGCCAAGAGCCCCAGCATTTT,CSAREGRQEPQHF
TRBJ2-1,TRBD2,few,TRBV7-2,TGTGCCAGCAGCTTAGTCAGCCGGGGGGGAAATGAGCAGTTCTTC,CASSLVSRGGNEQFF
TRBJ2-1,-,-,TRBV7-2,TGTGCCAGCAGCTTAGTCTGGCAGCTATACAATGAGCAGTTCTTC,CASSLVWQLYNEQFF
TRBJ1-5,-,-,TRBV12-3/TRBV12-4,TGTGCCAGCAGGTCACAGGGAGATCAGCCCCAGCATTTT,CASRSQGDQPQHF
TRBJ1-1,TRBD1,few,TRBV28,TGTGCCAGCAGTCCGGATCCTCCAGGGGGGACTGAAGCTTTCTTT,CASSPDPPGGTEAFF
TRBJ2-2,TRBD1,few,TRBV2,TGTGCCAGCAGCGGGACAGGGGCTAACACCGGGGAGCTGTTTTTT,CASSGTGANTGELFF
TRBJ2-5,-,-,TRBV29-1,TGCAGCGTTGAAGACCTGGCCCAAGAGACCCAGTACTTC,CSVEDLAQETQYF
TRBJ1-1,-,-,TRBV6-2/TRBV6-3,TGTGCCAGCAGTCGTTCCGGGAGCAACACTGAAGCTTTCTTT,CASSRSGSNTEAFF
TRBJ2-7,-,-,TRBV15,TGTGCCACCAGCAGAAACCCCAGCCAGCAGTACTTC,CATSRNPSQQYF